Below are 7 T cell receptor beta chains sequenced from a single sample in a study of OX40 agonist ivuxolimab in advanced cancers. Only in-frame clones appear in the TCRdb table, and some are missing; sequencing was by immunoSEQ multiplex PCR. Of 100,000 or so clones in the sample, less than 95% were seen once. This material consisted of CD4+ or CD8+ T cells sorted from blood, taken in a trial of the OX40 agonist ivuxolimab. The source is an adult with an advanced solid tumor such as melanoma, head and neck, liver or kidney cancer.

The chain carries TRBV2 and TRBJ2-3; D is unclear. Germline loops: CDR1 SNHLY, CDR2 FYNNEI. Trimming took 7 bases from V and 0 from J, leaving 11 bases between them. The CDR3 contains 14 residues. This CDR3 is CASTPFVSTDTQYF. For the CDR3, the DNA is TGTGCCAGCACCCCGTTTGTTAGCACAGATACGCAGTATTTT.

The V call is TRBV25-1, the J call TRBJ2-5; no definite D call. Trimming shortened V by 0 bases and J by 4 bases, and 6 bases separated the two germline ends. Germline V gene lookup returns CDR1 MGHDK and CDR2 SYGVNS. CDR3 length: 13 amino acids. This CDR3 reads CASSEYKGETQYF. Here the CDR3 DNA reads TGTGCCAGCAGTGAATATAAAGGAGAGACCCAGTACTTC.

This sequence joins TRBV5-6 and TRBJ2-4; 13 positions match TRBD2. The CDR3 loop spans 18 amino acids. CDR1 and CDR2 from the germline V gene are SGHDT and YYEEEE. After removal of 4 bases from V and 8 bases from J, the junction contained 15 bases not matched to a gene. The CDR3 spells CASSKGTSGKSLGDIQYF. As DNA, the CDR3 is TGTGCCAGCAGCAAGGGGACTAGCGGGAAATCCTTGGGGGACATTCAGTACTTC.

V is TRBV7-2 and J is TRBJ1-5, with a possible D match to TRBD1 (5 bases). Germline-derived CDR1 and CDR2 are SGHTA and FQGNSA. Trimming removed 4 bases at V and 0 bases at J, with 10 bases between. CDR3 size: 15 residues. In DNA, the CDR3 is TGTGCCAGCAGCTCCGGGGCGGATAGCAATCAGCCCCAGCATTTT. Protein sequence: CASSSGADSNQPQHF.

The chain combines TRBV27 with TRBJ2-1, with TRBD2 matching 10 bases. V lost 4 bases, J lost 7 bases, and 10 bases stayed unmatched. The CDR3 has 16 residues. Per the germline V gene, CDR1 is MNHEY and CDR2 is SMNVEV (reference sequence). CDR3 DNA sequence: TGTGCCAGCAGTTCCAGCGGGAGGGCCGAGCTGAATGAGCAGTTCTTC. It encodes CASSSSGRAELNEQFF.

V usage is TRBV28 and J usage is TRBJ1-2; D is unresolved. Trimming removed 6 bases at V and 5 bases at J, with 10 bases between. This CDR3 is 12 amino acids long. The germline CDR1 and CDR2 sequences are MDHEN and SYDVKM. CDR3 in amino acids: CASSRPRYGYTF. CDR3 sequence (DNA): TGTGCCAGCAGCCGCCCGCGTTATGGCTACACCTTC.

The CDR3 region has the DNA TGTGCCAGCAGAATAGCGGGCCCCTCCTACGAGCAGTACTTC. As protein: CASRIAGPSYEQYF. The rearrangement links TRBV28 to TRBJ2-7, with 7 nucleotides matching TRBD2. Trimming took 6 bases from V and 0 from J; bases not matched to a gene: 5. This CDR3 has 14 amino acids. CDR1 and CDR2 (germline): MDHEN, SYDVKM.